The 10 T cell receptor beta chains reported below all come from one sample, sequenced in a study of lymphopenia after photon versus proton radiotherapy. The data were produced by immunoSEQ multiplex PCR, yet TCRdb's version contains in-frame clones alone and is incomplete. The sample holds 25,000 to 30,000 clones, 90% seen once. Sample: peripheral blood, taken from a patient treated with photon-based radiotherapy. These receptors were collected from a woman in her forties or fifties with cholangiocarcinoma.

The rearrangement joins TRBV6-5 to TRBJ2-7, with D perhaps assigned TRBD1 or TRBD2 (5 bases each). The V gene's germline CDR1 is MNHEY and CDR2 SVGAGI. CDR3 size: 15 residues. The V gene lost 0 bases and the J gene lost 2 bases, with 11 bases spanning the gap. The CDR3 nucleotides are TGTGCCAGCAGTTACTCGAGGGGCTCCCCCTACGAGCAGTACTTC. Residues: CASSYSRGSPYEQYF.

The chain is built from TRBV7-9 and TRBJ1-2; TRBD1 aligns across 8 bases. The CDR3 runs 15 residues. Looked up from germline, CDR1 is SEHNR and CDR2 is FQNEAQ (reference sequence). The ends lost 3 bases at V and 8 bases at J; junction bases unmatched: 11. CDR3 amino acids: CASSFSGQDISGYTF. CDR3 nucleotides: TGTGCCAGCAGCTTCTCGGGACAGGATATTAGCGGCTACACCTTC.

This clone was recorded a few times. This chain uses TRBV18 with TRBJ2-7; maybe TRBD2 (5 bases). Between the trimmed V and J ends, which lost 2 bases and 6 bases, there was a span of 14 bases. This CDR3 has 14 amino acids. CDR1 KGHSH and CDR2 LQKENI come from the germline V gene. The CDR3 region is CASSPVPSGAEQYF. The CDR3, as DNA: TGTGCCAGCTCACCAGTCCCCAGCGGAGCCGAGCAGTACTTC. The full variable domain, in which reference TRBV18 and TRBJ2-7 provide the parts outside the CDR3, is NAGVMQNPRHLVRRRGQEARLRCSPMKGHSHVYWYRQLPEEGLKFMVYLQKENIIDESGMPKERFSAEFPKEGPSILRIQQVVRGDSAAYFCASSPVPSGAEQYFGPGTRLTVT.

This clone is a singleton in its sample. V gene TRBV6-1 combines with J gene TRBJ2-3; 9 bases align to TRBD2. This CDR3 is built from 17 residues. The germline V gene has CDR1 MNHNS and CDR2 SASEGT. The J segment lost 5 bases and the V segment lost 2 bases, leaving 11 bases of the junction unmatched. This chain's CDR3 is CASSEMGGGGVQDTQYF. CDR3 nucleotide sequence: TGTGCCAGCAGTGAAATGGGCGGCGGGGGGGTTCAAGATACGCAGTATTTT.

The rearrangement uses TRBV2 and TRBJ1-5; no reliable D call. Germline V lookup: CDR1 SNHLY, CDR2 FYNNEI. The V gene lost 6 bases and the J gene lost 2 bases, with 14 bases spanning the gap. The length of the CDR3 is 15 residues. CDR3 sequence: CASSGEGLGNQPQHF. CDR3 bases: TGTGCCAGCAGCGGGGAAGGTTTGGGCAATCAGCCCCAGCATTTT.

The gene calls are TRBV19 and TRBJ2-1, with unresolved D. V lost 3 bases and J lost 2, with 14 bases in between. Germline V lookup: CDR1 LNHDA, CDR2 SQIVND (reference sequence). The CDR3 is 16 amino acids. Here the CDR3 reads CASSIGRTTTYNEQFF. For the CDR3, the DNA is TGTGCCAGTAGTATTGGAAGAACCACCACCTACAATGAGCAGTTCTTC.

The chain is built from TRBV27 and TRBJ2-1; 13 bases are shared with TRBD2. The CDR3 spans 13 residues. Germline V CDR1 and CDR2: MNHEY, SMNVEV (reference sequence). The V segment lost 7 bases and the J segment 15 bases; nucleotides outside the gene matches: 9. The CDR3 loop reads CASIRTSGGGVFF. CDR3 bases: TGTGCCAGCATCCGGACTAGCGGGGGTGGTGTGTTCTTC.

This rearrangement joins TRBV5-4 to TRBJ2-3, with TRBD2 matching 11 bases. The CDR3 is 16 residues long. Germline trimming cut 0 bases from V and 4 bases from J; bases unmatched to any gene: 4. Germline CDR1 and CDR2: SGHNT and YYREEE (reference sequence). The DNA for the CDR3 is TGTGCCAGCAGCTTGGGGCTAGCGGGGGGCGCAGATACGCAGTATTTT. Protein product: CASSLGLAGGADTQYF.

The CDR3 loop is CASTTLGQGMNTEAFF. The CDR3, as DNA: TGCGCCAGCACCACACTGGGGCAGGGGATGAACACTGAAGCTTTCTTT. The chain is built from TRBV4-1 and TRBJ1-1; TRBD1 is a possible D gene (6 bases). Germline V gene sequence: CDR1 MGHRA, CDR2 YSYEKL. Deletions cut 7 bases from V and 0 bases from J, with 18 bases between. The CDR3 runs to 16 residues.

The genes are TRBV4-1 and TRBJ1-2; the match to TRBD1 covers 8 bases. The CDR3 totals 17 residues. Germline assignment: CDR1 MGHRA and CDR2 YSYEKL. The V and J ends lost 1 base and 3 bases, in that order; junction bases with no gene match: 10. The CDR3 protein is CASSQVVQGALHYGYTF. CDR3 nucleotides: TGCGCCAGCAGCCAAGTAGTTCAGGGGGCGCTTCACTATGGCTACACCTTC.